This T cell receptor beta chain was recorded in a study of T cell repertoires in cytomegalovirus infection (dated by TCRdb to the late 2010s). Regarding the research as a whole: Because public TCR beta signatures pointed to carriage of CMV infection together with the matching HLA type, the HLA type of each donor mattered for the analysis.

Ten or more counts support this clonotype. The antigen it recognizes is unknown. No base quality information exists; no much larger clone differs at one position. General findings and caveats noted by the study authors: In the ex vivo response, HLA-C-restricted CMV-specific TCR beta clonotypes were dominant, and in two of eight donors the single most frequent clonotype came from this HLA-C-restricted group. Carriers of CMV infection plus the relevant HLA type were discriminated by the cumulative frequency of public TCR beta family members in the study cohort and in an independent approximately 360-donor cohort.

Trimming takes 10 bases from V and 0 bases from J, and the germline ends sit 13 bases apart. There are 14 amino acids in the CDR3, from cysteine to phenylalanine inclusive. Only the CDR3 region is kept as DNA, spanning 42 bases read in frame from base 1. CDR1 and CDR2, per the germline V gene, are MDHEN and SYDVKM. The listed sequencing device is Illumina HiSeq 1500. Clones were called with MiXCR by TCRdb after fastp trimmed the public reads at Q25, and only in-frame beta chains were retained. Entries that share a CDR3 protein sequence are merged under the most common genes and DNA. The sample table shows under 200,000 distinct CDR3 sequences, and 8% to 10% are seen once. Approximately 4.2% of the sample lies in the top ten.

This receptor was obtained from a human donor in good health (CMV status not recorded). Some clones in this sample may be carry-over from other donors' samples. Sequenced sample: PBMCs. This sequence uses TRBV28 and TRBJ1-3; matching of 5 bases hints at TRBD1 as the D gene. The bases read TGTGCCACAGGGATGGGTGGCTCTGGAAACACCATATATTTT. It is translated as CATGMGGSGNTIYF. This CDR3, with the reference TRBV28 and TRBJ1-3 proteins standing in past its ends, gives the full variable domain DVKVTQSSRYLVKRTGEKVFLECVQDMDHENMFWYRQDPGLGLRLIYFSYDVKMKEKGDIPEGYSVSREKKERFSLILESASTNQTSMYLCATGMGGSGNTIYFGEGSWLTVV.